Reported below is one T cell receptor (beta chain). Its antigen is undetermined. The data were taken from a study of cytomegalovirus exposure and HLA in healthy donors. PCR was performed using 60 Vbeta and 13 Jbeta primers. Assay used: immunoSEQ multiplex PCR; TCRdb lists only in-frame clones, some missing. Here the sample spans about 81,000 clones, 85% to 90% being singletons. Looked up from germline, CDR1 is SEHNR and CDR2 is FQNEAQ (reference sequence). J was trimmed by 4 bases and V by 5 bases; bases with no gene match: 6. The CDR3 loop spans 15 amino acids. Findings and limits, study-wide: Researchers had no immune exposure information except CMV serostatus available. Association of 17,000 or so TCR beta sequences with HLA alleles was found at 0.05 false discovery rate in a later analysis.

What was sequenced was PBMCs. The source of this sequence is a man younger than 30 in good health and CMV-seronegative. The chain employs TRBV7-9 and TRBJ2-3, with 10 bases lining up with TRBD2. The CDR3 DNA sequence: TGTGCCAGCAGCCCTAGCGGGAGTATCGCAGATACGCAGTATTTT. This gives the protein CASSPSGSIADTQYF.